The clone carrying this TCR beta chain came up once. What it binds is not known. The data originate from a study of OX40 agonist ivuxolimab in advanced cancers. Study-wide results and caveats: Mean expanded clone counts were higher in CD8+ than CD4+ T cells.

The protocol was immunoSEQ multiplex PCR, while the TCRdb copy is restricted to in-frame clones and leaves out a portion. The repertoire includes over 75,000 clones, around 87% of them detected once, and roughly 4.5% sits in the top ten. The sample in question was CD4+ or CD8+ T cells sorted from blood, obtained in a trial of the OX40 agonist ivuxolimab. The receptor comes from an adult with an advanced solid tumor such as melanoma, head and neck, liver or kidney cancer.

CDR3 in amino acids: CASSLGQSSGNTIYF. The CDR3 DNA sequence: TGCGCCAGCAGCTTGGGACAGAGCTCTGGAAACACCATATATTTT. The V call is TRBV5-1, the J call TRBJ1-3; a possible D gene is TRBD1 (5 bases). The CDR3 has 15 amino acids. V lost 0 bases, J lost 0 bases, and 7 bases lay in between. Germline V gives CDR1 SGHRS, CDR2 YFSETQ.